The 8 T cell receptor beta chains reported below all come from one sample, sequenced in a study of blood T cell repertoires in COVID-19. The method was immunoSEQ multiplex PCR; TCRdb's version includes in-frame clones alone and lacks a portion of them. The table includes some 300,000 clones, roughly 87% detected once. Sequenced input: PBMCs or T cells enriched from blood (not recorded which). The receptors shown here come from a woman aged 30 to 39 who had recovered from COVID-19.

This rearrangement joins TRBV5-4 to TRBJ2-7; 11 bases match TRBD2. Losses at the gene ends were 4 bases for V and 3 bases for J; bases not matched to a gene: 15. The V gene's germline CDR1 is SGHNT and CDR2 YYREEE (reference sequence). The CDR3 is 18 residues long. CDR3 DNA sequence: TGTGCCAGCAGCCGCTTTGGGACTAGCGGCCAGAGCTTCTACGAGCAGTACTTC. This gives the protein CASSRFGTSGQSFYEQYF.

V gene TRBV5-1 combines with J gene TRBJ2-2; D ambiguous. V dropped 2 bases and J dropped 1 base, with 3 bases sitting between them. The CDR3 runs 13 residues. Germline V gene data show CDR1 as SGHRS and CDR2 as YFSETQ. The CDR3 region is CASSFQNTGELFF. The CDR3 coding sequence is TGCGCCAGCAGCTTCCAGAACACCGGGGAGCTGTTTTTT.

This rearrangement joins TRBV29-1 to TRBJ1-2; 8 bases agree with TRBD1. Germline values: CDR1 SQVTM, CDR2 ANQGSEA. The CDR3 sequence is 13 residues long. V lost 7 bases, J lost 4 bases, and 8 bases stayed unmatched. The CDR3 bases are TGCAGCGCCGACGACACAGGGGGCTATGGCTACACCTTC. As protein: CSADDTGGYGYTF. Full variable domain (rest looked up from reference TRBV29-1 and TRBJ1-2): SAVISQKPSRDICQRGTSLTIQCQVDSQVTMMFWYRQQPGQSLTLIATANQGSEATYESGFVIDKFPISRPNLTFSTLTVSNMSPEDSSIYLCSADDTGGYGYTFGSGTRLTVV.

The V call is TRBV2, the J call TRBJ2-7; D is undetermined. The CDR3 covers 11 residues. CDR1 is SNHLY, CDR2 FYNNEI, per germline. V dropped 4 bases and J dropped 2 bases, with 3 bases sitting between them. CDR3 amino acids: CASSGTYEQYF. The CDR3 region has the DNA TGTGCCAGCAGTGGTACCTACGAGCAGTACTTC.

This sequence joins TRBV5-1 and TRBJ2-5; 8 positions agree with TRBD2. The germline V gene encodes CDR1 SGHRS and CDR2 YFSETQ. The J segment lost 5 bases and the V segment lost 4 bases, leaving 7 bases of the junction unmatched. The CDR3 extends over 14 amino acids. CDR3 amino acids: CASSGGTRGETQYF. The CDR3 coding sequence is TGCGCCAGCAGCGGCGGGACTAGAGGGGAGACCCAGTACTTC.

The CDR3 spells CASSLYVGRGLYEQYF. The CDR3 DNA is TGTGCCAGCAGTTTATATGTAGGGCGGGGCCTCTACGAGCAGTACTTC. V gene TRBV27 combines with J gene TRBJ2-7; a weak D match, TRBD2 (6 bases). The V and J ends lost 1 base and 3 bases respectively, with 16 bases between them. The CDR3 is 16 residues long. The germline V gene has CDR1 MNHEY and CDR2 SMNVEV (reference sequence).

The chain couples TRBV7-9 to TRBJ2-7; D is possibly TRBD2 (6 bases). The length of the CDR3 is 15 residues. CDR1 is SEHNR and CDR2 is FQNEAQ in the germline V gene (reference sequence). V gave up 3 bases and J gave up 3 bases, with 15 bases separating them. The CDR3 sequence: CASSLRDGTYYEQYF. As DNA, the CDR3 is TGTGCCAGCAGCTTGCGGGACGGAACCTACTACGAGCAGTACTTC. Filled out from reference TRBV7-9 and TRBJ2-7, the complete variable domain reads DTGVSQNPRHKITKRGQNVTFRCDPISEHNRLYWYRQTLGQGPEFLTYFQNEAQLEKSRLLSDRFSAERPKGSFSTLEIQRTEQGDSAMYLCASSLRDGTYYEQYFGPGTRLTVT.

This rearrangement joins TRBV27 to TRBJ2-1; TRBD1 might be the D (6 bases). V was pared by 5 bases and J by 13 bases, with 18 bases between. Germline values: CDR1 MNHEY, CDR2 SMNVEV (reference sequence). This CDR3 has 13 amino acids. CDR3 protein: CASSPRRDNVQFF. The CDR3 coding sequence is TGTGCCAGCAGTCCCCGTCGGGACAATGTTCAGTTCTTC.